The rows below give T cell receptor beta chains drawn from one sample of a study of IL-17A CD8 T cells in psoriatic arthritis synovium. Profiled with immunoSEQ multiplex PCR; TCRdb holds only in-frame clones, not every one. This sample has 2,000 to 3,000 clones; roughly 72% occur once, and the top ten carry around 14%. The material sequenced was memory CD8+ T cells from synovial fluid. These receptors all stem from a human donor with psoriatic arthritis. CDR3s include the opening cysteine and the closing phenylalanine or tryptophan. Fields, in order: V gene, J gene, CDR3 protein.

>TRBV6-1|TRBJ2-3
CASSELAGGPDTQYF
>TRBV19|TRBJ2-7
CASSILTSGGSYEQYF
>TRBV6-1|TRBJ1-2
CASSETPLAGDGYTF
>TRBV5-6|TRBJ1-6
CASSLGDRGFNSPLHF
>TRBV7-2|TRBJ2-1
CASSPRQAYNKQFF
>TRBV9|TRBJ1-2
CASSPPGTSANYGYTF
>TRBV4-1|TRBJ2-1
CASSQQWTSGGNNEQFF
>TRBV19|TRBJ1-1
CASSTERGITEAFF
>TRBV9|TRBJ2-7
CASSSSRQVEIYEQYF
>TRBV4-1|TRBJ2-1
CASSQYPSAGGPGNEQFF
>TRBV6-4|TRBJ2-3
CASSEVSGGRDTQYF
>TRBV6-4|TRBJ1-2
CASSDTGQSPFYGYTF
>TRBV7-9|TRBJ1-6
CASSFWQDNSPLHF
>TRBV2|TRBJ1-1
CASSDTGGSEAFF
>TRBV19|TRBJ2-1
CASSTGYEQFF
>TRBV6-5|TRBJ2-7
CASGFAGVSYEQYF
>TRBV19|TRBJ2-7
CASSSGLYEQYF
>TRBV6-6|TRBJ2-7
CASSYSQGPNEQYF
>TRBV6-5|TRBJ1-2
CASGLGEGGYTF
>TRBV7-6|TRBJ2-5
CASSLGASGTGQGETQYF
>TRBV9|TRBJ1-1
CASSVGGGEAFF
>TRBV6-1|TRBJ1-6
CASSGSGTLNSPLHF
>TRBV7-8|TRBJ2-7
CASSLGRAGERWYF
>TRBV4-2|TRBJ2-1
CASSQTSFDEQFF
>TRBV7-7|TRBJ2-5
CASSISGGQETQYF
>TRBV19|TRBJ2-1
CASSIRGRRNEQFF
>TRBV2|TRBJ2-1
CASFWTSGGEISYDEQFF
>TRBV7-8|TRBJ1-2
CASSSQGSDYGYTF
>TRBV27|TRBJ1-5
CASSLSRQGRQPQHF
>TRBV7-9|TRBJ2-7
CASSFLSGGMDEQYF
>TRBV11-2|TRBJ2-1
CASSLVVSGANNEQFF